Listed below are T cell receptor beta chains from one sample, sequenced in a study of identical twins. Via MiXCR, TCRdb re-called the 5' RACE reads, giving one row per CDR3 protein. The profile shows fewer than 550,000 distinct CDR3 sequences, roughly 15% of them singletons. Separately, the same data were catalogued under a study of yellow fever vaccine responses in identical twins.

Sequenced material: CD4+ T cells sorted from blood. These receptors originate from a woman aged 18-29 years in good health. Both conserved end residues are part of each CDR3. Fields, in order: V gene, clone size, J gene, D gene, CDR3 DNA, CDR3 protein. A D gene is named only where the DNA matches it firmly. Size is omitted from some rows. Given values are once, few, many or a class for expanded clones.

TRBV4-1	few	TRBJ1-4	TRBD1	TGCGCCAGCAGCCTACTCGGGGCGCAGGGGGCTCGAACCAGTCGCGAAAAACTGTTTTTT	CASSLLGAQGARTSREKLFF
TRBV6-1	few	TRBJ2-2	TRBD2	TGTGCCAGCACGAGGCTAGCGGGAAAAGTTGAGCTGTTTTTT	CASTRLAGKVELFF
TRBV28	.	TRBJ2-7	TRBD1	TGTGCCAGCAGTCGAGGAGGGACAGGAAGCTCCTACGAGCAGTACTTC	CASSRGGTGSSYEQYF
TRBV19	.	TRBJ2-1	TRBD2	TGTGCCACCGCATGGGCGGGAGGGCCTTCGGCATACAATGAGCAGTTCTTC	CATAWAGGPSAYNEQFF
TRBV15	many	TRBJ2-5	.	TGTGCCACCAGCAGAGATCGACCCTGGCTCGGGGGGCCCAGAGAGACCCAGTACTTC	CATSRDRPWLGGPRETQYF
TRBV4-1	few	TRBJ2-3	.	TGCGCCAGCAGCCAAGGACCCGATAGGAGGGGCATTGTGGATACGCAGTATTTT	CASSQGPDRRGIVDTQYF
TRBV10-3	.	TRBJ1-1	.	TGTGCCATCAGTGATCAGGGACGCACTGAAGCTTTCTTT	CAISDQGRTEAFF
TRBV5-1	.	TRBJ2-2	TRBD2	TGCGCCAGCAAAGGGACTAGCGGAAGCACCGGGGAGCTGTTTTTT	CASKGTSGSTGELFF
TRBV6-1	few	TRBJ2-2	.	TGTGCCAGCAGTACCGGACGAGACACCGGGGAGCTGTTTTTT	CASSTGRDTGELFF
TRBV6-1	few	TRBJ2-1	TRBD2	TGTGCCCTAACGGGGGGATATCGGTACAATGAGCAGTTCTTC	CALTGGYRYNEQFF
TRBV12-3/TRBV12-4	.	TRBJ2-2	TRBD1	TGTGCCAGCAACCTTGTCCGGGACAGGTTAGGGCCCACCCCCACCGGGGAGCTGTTTTTT	CASNLVRDRLGPTPTGELFF
TRBV20-1	few	TRBJ2-6	.	TGCAGTGCGGGGTTTTCTGGGGCCAACGTCCTGACTTTC	CSAGFSGANVLTF
TRBV5-1	.	TRBJ1-2	.	TGCGCCAGCAGCTTGGCGACAGACTATGGCTACACCTTC	CASSLATDYGYTF
TRBV4-1	.	TRBJ1-1	.	TGCGCCAGCCGACAAGTAGGGGGGAGCACTGAAGCTTTCTTT	CASRQVGGSTEAFF
TRBV11-3	once	TRBJ2-7	.	TGTGCCAGCAGCCCAATCCGGGCGGGCTACGAGCAGTACTTC	CASSPIRAGYEQYF
TRBV28	few	TRBJ2-7	.	TGTGCCAGCAGTTCAACAGAAATCTCCTACGAGCAGTACTTC	CASSSTEISYEQYF
TRBV25-1	.	TRBJ2-3	.	TGTGCCAGCCGGAGCGTAGGAGGGGGCACAGATACGCAGTATTTT	CASRSVGGGTDTQYF